Given below is one T cell receptor beta chain in context. Germline CDR1 and CDR2: KGHSY and FQNENV. V shed 4 bases, J shed 2 bases, and the junction held 5 bases outside the gene matches. This CDR3 comprises 14 residues. These data come from a study of blood T cell repertoires in COVID-19. In the study overall: Samples taken during acute and convalescent COVID-19 were collected in the United States, Italy and Spain. T cells, B-cell-depleted T cells, or PBMCs supplied cDNA or gDNA.

Under the authors' procedure: By means of reference gene primer amplification, nucleated cell counts were estimated. Some clones are missing from TCRdb's copy, which holds only in-frame ones; the method was immunoSEQ multiplex PCR. The V and J calls and clone size are taken from that table; D and trimming were inferred from the DNA. The sample shows more than 45,000 clones, under 95% of them seen only once. The chain recombines TRBV16 with TRBJ2-7; 7 bases agree with TRBD1. This receptor was identified in a man between 70 and 80 years old with active COVID-19. The material sequenced was peripheral blood. Here the CDR3 reads CASSPWTGTYEQYF. For the CDR3, the DNA is TGTGCCAGCAGCCCTTGGACAGGCACCTACGAGCAGTACTTC.